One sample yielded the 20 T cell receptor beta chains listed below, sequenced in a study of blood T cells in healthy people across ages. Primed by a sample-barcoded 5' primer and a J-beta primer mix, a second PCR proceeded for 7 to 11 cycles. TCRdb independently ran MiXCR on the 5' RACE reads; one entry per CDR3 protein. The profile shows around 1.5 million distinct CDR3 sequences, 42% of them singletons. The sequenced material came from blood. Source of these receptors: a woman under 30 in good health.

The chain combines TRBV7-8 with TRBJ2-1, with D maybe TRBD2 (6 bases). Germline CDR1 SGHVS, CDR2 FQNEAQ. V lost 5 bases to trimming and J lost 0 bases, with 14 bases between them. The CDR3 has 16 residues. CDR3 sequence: CASSRFSGSSYNEQFF. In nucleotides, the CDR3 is TGTGCCAGCAGCCGATTTTCCGGGAGCTCCTACAATGAGCAGTTCTTC.

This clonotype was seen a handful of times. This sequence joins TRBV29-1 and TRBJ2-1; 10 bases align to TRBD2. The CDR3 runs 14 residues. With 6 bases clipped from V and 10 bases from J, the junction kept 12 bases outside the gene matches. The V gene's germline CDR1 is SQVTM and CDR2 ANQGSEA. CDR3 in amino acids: CSVELAGFPREQFF. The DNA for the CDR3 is TGCAGCGTGGAACTAGCGGGGTTCCCTCGGGAGCAGTTCTTC.

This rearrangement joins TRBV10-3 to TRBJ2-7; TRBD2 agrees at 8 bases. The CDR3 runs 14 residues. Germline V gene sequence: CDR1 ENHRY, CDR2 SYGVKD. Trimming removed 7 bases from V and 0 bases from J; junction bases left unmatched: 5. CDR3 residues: CAITTSGYSYEQYF. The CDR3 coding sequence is TGTGCCATCACTACTAGCGGATACTCCTACGAGCAGTACTTC.

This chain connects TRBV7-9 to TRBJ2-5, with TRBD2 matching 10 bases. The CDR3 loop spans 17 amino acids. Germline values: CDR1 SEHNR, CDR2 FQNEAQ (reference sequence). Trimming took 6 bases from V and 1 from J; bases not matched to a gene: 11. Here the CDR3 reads CASRERGGLASQETQYF. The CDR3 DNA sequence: TGTGCCAGCAGAGAGCGGGGGGGCCTCGCTAGCCAAGAGACCCAGTACTTC.

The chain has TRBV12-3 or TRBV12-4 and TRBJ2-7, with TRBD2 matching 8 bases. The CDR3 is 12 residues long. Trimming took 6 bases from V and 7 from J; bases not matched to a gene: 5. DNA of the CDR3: TGTGCCAGCAGGCAGACTAGCGTTGAGCAGTACTTC. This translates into CASRQTSVEQYF.

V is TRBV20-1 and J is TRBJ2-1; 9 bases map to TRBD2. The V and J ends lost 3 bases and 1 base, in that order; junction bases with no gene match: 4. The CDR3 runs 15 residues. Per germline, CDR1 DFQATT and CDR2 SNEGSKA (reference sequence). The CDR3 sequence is CSARPLAGSYNEQFF. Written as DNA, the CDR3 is TGCAGTGCTAGGCCCCTAGCGGGATCCTACAATGAGCAGTTCTTC.

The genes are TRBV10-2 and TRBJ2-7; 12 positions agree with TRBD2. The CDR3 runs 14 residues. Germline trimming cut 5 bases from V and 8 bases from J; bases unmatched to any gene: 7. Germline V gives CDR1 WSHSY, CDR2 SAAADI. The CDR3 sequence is CASSQGLAGSKQYF. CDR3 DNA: TGCGCCAGCAGTCAAGGACTAGCGGGGAGTAAGCAGTACTTC.

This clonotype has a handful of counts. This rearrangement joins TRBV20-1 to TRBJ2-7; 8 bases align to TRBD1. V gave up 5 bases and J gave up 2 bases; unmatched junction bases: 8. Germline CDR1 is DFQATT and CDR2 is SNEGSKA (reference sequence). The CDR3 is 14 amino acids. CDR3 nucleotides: TGCAGTGCTCCCAGGGGGCCAACCGCCTACGAGCAGTACTTC. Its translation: CSAPRGPTAYEQYF.

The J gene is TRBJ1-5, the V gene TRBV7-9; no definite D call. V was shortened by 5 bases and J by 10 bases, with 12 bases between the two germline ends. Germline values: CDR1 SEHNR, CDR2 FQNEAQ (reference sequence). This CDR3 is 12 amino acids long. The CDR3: CASSPLNVPQHF. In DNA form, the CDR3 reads TGTGCCAGCAGCCCTTTAAATGTTCCCCAGCATTTT.

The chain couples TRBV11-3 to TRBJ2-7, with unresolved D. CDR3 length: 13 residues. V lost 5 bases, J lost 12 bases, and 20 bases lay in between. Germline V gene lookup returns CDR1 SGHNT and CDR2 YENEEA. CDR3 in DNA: TGTGCCAGCAGCCTGAATTCGGACGGCTCCACGTACTTC. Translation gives CASSLNSDGSTYF.

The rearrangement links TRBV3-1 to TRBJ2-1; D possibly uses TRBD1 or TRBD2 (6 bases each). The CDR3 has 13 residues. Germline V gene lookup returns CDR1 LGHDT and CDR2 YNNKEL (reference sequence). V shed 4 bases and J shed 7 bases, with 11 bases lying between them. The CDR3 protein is CASSRGRGNEQFF. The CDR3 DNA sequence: TGTGCCAGCAGCCGGGGGCGGGGTAATGAGCAGTTCTTC.

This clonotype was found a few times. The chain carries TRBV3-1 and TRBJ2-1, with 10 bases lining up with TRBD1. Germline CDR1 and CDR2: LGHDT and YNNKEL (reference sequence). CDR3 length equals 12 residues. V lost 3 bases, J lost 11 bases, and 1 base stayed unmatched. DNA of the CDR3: TGTGCCAGCAGCCAGGGACAGGGGAAGCAGTTCTTC. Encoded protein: CASSQGQGKQFF.

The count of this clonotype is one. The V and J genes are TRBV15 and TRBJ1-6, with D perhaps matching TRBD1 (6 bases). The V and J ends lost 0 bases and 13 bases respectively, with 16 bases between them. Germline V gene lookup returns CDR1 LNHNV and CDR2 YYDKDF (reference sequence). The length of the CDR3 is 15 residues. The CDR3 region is CATSRDRGGGSPLHF. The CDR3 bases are TGTGCCACCAGCAGAGATCGGGGGGGCGGTTCGCCCCTCCACTTT.

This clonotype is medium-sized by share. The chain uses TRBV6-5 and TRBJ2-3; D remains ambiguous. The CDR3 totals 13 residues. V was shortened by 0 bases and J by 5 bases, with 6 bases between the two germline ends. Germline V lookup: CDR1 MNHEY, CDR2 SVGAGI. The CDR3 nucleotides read TGTGCCAGCAGTTACTCGGACGGAGATACGCAGTATTTT. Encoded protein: CASSYSDGDTQYF.

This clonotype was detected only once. The CDR3 coding sequence is TGCGCCAGCAGCTTGGGGAATCCTAATGAAAAACTGTTTTTT. As protein: CASSLGNPNEKLFF. The V gene is TRBV5-1, the J gene TRBJ1-4; D unresolved. Germline CDR1 is SGHRS and CDR2 is YFSETQ. The V end was cut by 0 bases, the J end by 3 bases, with 6 bases between. This CDR3 region has 14 residues.

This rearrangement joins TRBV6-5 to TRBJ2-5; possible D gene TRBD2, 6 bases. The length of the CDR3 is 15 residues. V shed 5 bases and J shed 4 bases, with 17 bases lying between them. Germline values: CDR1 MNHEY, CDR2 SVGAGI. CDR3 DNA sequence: TGTGCCAGCAGTGGTCGGGACTCCGGGAGAGAGACCCAGTACTTC. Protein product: CASSGRDSGRETQYF.

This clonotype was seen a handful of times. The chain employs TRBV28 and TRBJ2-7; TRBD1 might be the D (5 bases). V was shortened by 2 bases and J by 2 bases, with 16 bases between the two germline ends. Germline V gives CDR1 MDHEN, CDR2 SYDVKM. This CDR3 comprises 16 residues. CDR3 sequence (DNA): TGTGCCAGCAGTTTAAGCAGGGATATCGTACCCTACGAGCAGTACTTC. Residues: CASSLSRDIVPYEQYF.

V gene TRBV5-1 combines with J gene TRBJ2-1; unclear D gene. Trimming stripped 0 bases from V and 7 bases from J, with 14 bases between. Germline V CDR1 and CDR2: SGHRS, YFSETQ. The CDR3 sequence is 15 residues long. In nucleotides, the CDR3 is TGCGCCAGCAGCTTGGAAGTGACATTGGAGAATGAGCAGTTCTTC. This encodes CASSLEVTLENEQFF.

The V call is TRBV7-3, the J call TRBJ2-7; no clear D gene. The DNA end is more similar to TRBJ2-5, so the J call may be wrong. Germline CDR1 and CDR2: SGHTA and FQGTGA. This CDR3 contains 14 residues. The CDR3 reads CASSFPGYQETQYF. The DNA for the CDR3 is TGTGCCAGCAGCTTCCCCGGTTACCAAGAGACCCAGTACTTC.

The CDR3 reads CASSPQGAGMYEQYF. Here the CDR3 DNA reads TGTGCCAGCAGTCCCCAGGGAGCGGGAATGTACGAGCAGTACTTC. The chain couples TRBV12-3 or TRBV12-4 to TRBJ2-4; 7 bases fit TRBD2. The closer fit of TRBJ2-7 to the DNA end suggests the J call may be wrong. The CDR3 contains 15 residues.